This entry describes one TCR beta chain. Its antigen is not known. This sample stems from a study of PD-L1 blockade in urothelial cancer. Study-level background: Patients went on atezolizumab in about 2014, receiving 1,200 mg intravenously every 3 weeks. The study's findings and limits: Blood clones associated with the tumor expanded more at 3 weeks in durable-benefit patients.

As to time point: pretreatment peripheral blood. Between 1 and 8 samples, pretreatment and on-treatment, were given by each patient. The table came from immunoSEQ multiplex PCR; TCRdb's copy has only in-frame clones and leaves some out. Counted here are under 70,000 clones, more than 80% occurring once; the ten biggest clones make up around 1.7%. The sample was PBMCs, taken around atezolizumab (anti-PD-L1) treatment. The TCR comes from a man aged 65-85 years with urothelial cancer.

CDR3 nucleotides: TGTGCCAGCTCACTCTCCGGCGGGGACACTGAAGCTTTCTTT. Amino acid sequence: CASSLSGGDTEAFF. The chain joins TRBV18 to TRBJ1-1; D not certain. The CDR3 has 14 residues. Trimming left V 4 bases short and J 3 bases short, with 12 bases between. CDR1 is KGHSH and CDR2 is LQKENI in the germline V gene.